This T cell receptor beta chain is from a study of T cell changes during pregnancy in multiple sclerosis. The CDR3 has 14 residues. With 6 bases removed from V and 3 bases from J, the gap between germline ends came to 11 bases. Germline CDR1 and CDR2: MDHEN and SYDVKM. The table came from immunoSEQ multiplex PCR; TCRdb's copy has only in-frame clones and leaves some out. The data contain about 120,000 clones, 85% to 95% of them singletons. The table lists this clone with a few counts. Sequenced here: peripheral blood, sampled before pregnancy. The receptor was isolated from a female donor with multiple sclerosis, enrolled in a pregnancy study. The gene calls are TRBV28 and TRBJ2-2; a weak D match, TRBD2 (6 bases). The CDR3 DNA sequence: TGTGCCAGCAGATGGAGGGAGGACACCGGGGAGCTGTTTTTT. This translates into CASRWREDTGELFF.